What follows describes a single T cell receptor beta chain. What it binds is not known. This entry comes from a study of CD8 T cells in Susac syndrome. It was with random hexamers that roughly 0.45 to 1 ug RNA was reverse transcribed. In TCRdb, the immunoSEQ multiplex PCR reads were re-called with MiXCR into one record per CDR3 protein. The table has roughly 84,000 distinct CDR3 sequences, roughly 95% seen once. In germline, CDR1 is MNHEY, CDR2 SMNVEV (reference sequence). The CDR3 has 13 residues. Trimming cost V 5 bases and J 5 bases, with 13 bases left between them. Overall study findings and caveats: Several Susac-specific public clones appeared in CD8+ TEMRA repertoires, and about 16 in total CD8+ repertoires. By the study's own acknowledgment, its TCR sequencing and HLA analysis included relatively few individuals.

The receptor was isolated from a human donor with Susac syndrome. Sequencing was carried out using CD8+ T cells from PBMCs. The V and J genes are TRBV27 and TRBJ2-7; TRBD2 is a possible D gene (5 bases). As DNA, the CDR3 is TGTGCCAGCAGTCCGCGGAGGATCGACGAGCAGTACTTC. Translating it yields CASSPRRIDEQYF.